Here is one TCR beta chain with its context. The data derive from a study of T cells in localized non-small cell lung cancer. The protocol was immunoSEQ multiplex PCR, while the TCRdb copy is restricted to in-frame clones and leaves out a portion. The sample has fewer than 100,000 clones, 87% seen once. Sequencing used peripheral blood, obtained before any cancer treatment. The clonotype comes from a man between 35 and 75 years old with stage I squamous cell lung carcinoma.

The CDR3: CASSELDRDKETQYF. The CDR3 nucleotides read TGTGCCAGCAGTGAATTGGACAGGGATAAGGAGACCCAGTACTTC. The chain uses TRBV25-1 and TRBJ2-5; 8 bases agree with TRBD1. The CDR3 is 15 amino acids. The J segment lost 5 bases and the V segment lost 1 base, leaving 6 bases of the junction unmatched. Germline loops: CDR1 MGHDK, CDR2 SYGVNS. Full variable domain (rest looked up from reference TRBV25-1 and TRBJ2-5): EADIYQTPRYLVIGTGKKITLECSQTMGHDKMYWYQQDPGMELHLIHYSYGVNSTEKGDLSSESTVSRIRTEHFPLTLESARPSHTSQYLCASSELDRDKETQYFGPGTRLLVL.